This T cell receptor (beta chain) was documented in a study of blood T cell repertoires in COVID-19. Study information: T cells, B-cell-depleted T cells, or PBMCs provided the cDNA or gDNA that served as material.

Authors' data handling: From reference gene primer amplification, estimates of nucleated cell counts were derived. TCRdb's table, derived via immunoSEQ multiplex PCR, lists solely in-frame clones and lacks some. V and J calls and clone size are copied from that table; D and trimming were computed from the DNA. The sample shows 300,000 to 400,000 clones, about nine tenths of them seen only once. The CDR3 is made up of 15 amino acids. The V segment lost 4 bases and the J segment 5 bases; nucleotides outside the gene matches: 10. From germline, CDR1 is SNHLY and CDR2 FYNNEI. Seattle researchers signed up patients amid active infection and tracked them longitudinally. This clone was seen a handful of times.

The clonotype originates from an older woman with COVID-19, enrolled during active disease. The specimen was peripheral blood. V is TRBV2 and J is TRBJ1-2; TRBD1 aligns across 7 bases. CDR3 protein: CASSVRASGGYGYTF. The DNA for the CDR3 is TGTGCCAGCAGTGTTCGAGCTTCAGGGGGATATGGCTACACCTTC.